This T cell receptor (beta chain) was profiled in a study of cytotoxic CD8 clonotypes in ibrutinib-treated CLL. In the study overall: Responses: roughly 25 partial, 2 complete; after median roughly 68 months, around 15 stayed remitted, some twelve progressed.

Some clones are missing from TCRdb's copy, which holds only in-frame ones; the method was immunoSEQ multiplex PCR. Here the sample spans fewer than 90,000 clones, about 86% being singletons. This clone was recorded once. Its target is not known. V gave up 4 bases and J gave up 7 bases, with 14 bases separating them. CDR3 length: 14 amino acids. The germline V gene has CDR1 LGHNA and CDR2 YSLEER. Study-wide results and caveats: Public clonotypes showed up rarely, and on treatment they shrank or held steady. Clonality was elevated at ibrutinib response and had returned toward baseline at progression.

The source of this sequence is a human donor with chronic lymphocytic leukemia. The J gene is TRBJ1-3, the V gene TRBV4-3; TRBD1 is a possible D gene (6 bases). This specimen was PBMCs, taken before ibrutinib treatment. The CDR3 coding sequence is TGCGCCAGCAGCCCAGAACTGGGGGCCAACACCATATATTTT. It is translated as CASSPELGANTIYF.